Following are 2 T cell receptor beta chains from one sample sequenced in a study of regulatory and conventional T cells in RAG deficiency. Clones were sequenced by immunoSEQ multiplex PCR, and TCRdb holds only the in-frame ones, with some missing. In the table there are some 7,300 clones, approximately 78% of which are singletons. The sample was also reused in another study, on regulatory T cells. That paper states: The primer mix had 52 TRBV and 13 TRBJ primers.

The material sequenced was CD8+ T cells sorted from blood. These receptors all come from a human donor in good health.

The rearrangement links TRBV2 to TRBJ2-2; D not certain. Between the trimmed V and J ends, which lost 4 bases and 1 base, there was a span of 7 bases. Germline CDR1 SNHLY, CDR2 FYNNEI. CDR3 length: 14 amino acids. CDR3 sequence: CASSGHVNTGELFF. The CDR3 DNA reads TGTGCCAGCAGTGGACACGTGAACACCGGGGAGCTGTTTTTT.

V is TRBV28 and J is TRBJ1-1; D gene ambiguous. Trimming shortened V by 6 bases and J by 2 bases, and 10 bases separated the two germline ends. Germline assignment: CDR1 MDHEN and CDR2 SYDVKM. This CDR3 is 13 amino acids long. CDR3 loop: CASRPHENTEAFF. CDR3 nucleotide sequence: TGTGCCAGCAGACCACACGAAAACACTGAAGCTTTCTTT.